The 27 T cell receptor beta chains below were found in one sample sequenced in a study of beta chain features in type 1 diabetes. Study-level results: Shorter TCRB CDR3s, moderately but significantly so, marked every one of the four CD4+ subsets in Type 1 diabetes patients.

Their recognized antigens are unknown. Reverse transcribing all isolated RNA meant expressed TCRB transcripts were sequenced. Profiling relied on immunoSEQ multiplex PCR, and the TCRdb table lists in-frame clones only, not all of them. The sample has 250,000 or so clones; roughly 22% are singletons. The sequenced material came from naive CD4+ T cells from blood. The receptors here all came from a woman in her 40s with type 1 diabetes.

This clone was picked up a small number of times. The CDR3 DNA reads TGCAGCGTGGTGGGAGAAACGCCCTACGAGCAGTACTTC. This translates into CSVVGETPYEQYF. The V and J genes are TRBV29-1 and TRBJ2-7; D is possibly TRBD2 (5 bases). The V end was cut by 6 bases, the J end by 2 bases, with 14 bases between. Germline loops: CDR1 SQVTM, CDR2 ANQGSEA. The CDR3 has 13 amino acids.

This clone appeared a few times. The chain is built from TRBV27 and TRBJ1-2; D is unresolved. CDR3 length: 15 amino acids. V lost 0 bases and J 6 bases, leaving 14 bases between the germline ends. Germline V gives CDR1 MNHEY, CDR2 SMNVEV (reference sequence). The CDR3 protein is CASSLSVRVRDGYTF. The CDR3 region has the DNA TGTGCCAGCAGTTTATCGGTGAGGGTTCGTGATGGCTACACCTTC.

The chain uses TRBV19 and TRBJ1-2; D is unresolved. The CDR3 covers 13 residues. The ends were cut back, 0 bases at V and 4 bases at J, with 6 bases in the middle. Per the germline V gene, CDR1 is LNHDA and CDR2 is SQIVND (reference sequence). The CDR3 is CASSIETTYGYTF. The CDR3 DNA sequence: TGTGCCAGTAGTATAGAGACTACCTATGGCTACACCTTC.

A note on this clone: Other DNA sequences in this specimen translate into the identical CDR3. The chain carries TRBV18 and TRBJ1-2; TRBD1 agrees at 9 bases. The CDR3 consists of 14 residues. V shed 3 bases, J shed 3 bases, and the junction held 2 bases outside the gene matches. Germline values: CDR1 KGHSH, CDR2 LQKENI. DNA of the CDR3: TGTGCCAGCTCACCTCGGACAGGGGACTATGGCTACACCTTC. It encodes CASSPRTGDYGYTF.

The gene calls are TRBV5-4 and TRBJ1-1; possibly TRBD1 for D (6 bases). Germline V gene data show CDR1 as SGHNT and CDR2 as YYREEE (reference sequence). Trimming took off 2 bases at V and 8 bases at J, with 13 bases between the two ends. This CDR3 is built from 13 residues. CDR3 amino acids: CASSLRDIQEAFF. DNA for the CDR3: TGTGCCAGCAGCTTAAGGGACATCCAAGAAGCTTTCTTT.

The CDR3 region is CASSRGQNTGELFF. CDR3 bases: TGTGCCAGCTCACGGGGACAGAACACCGGGGAGCTGTTTTTT. The chain combines TRBV18 with TRBJ2-2; possibly TRBD1 for D (6 bases). CDR1 and CDR2 (germline): KGHSH, LQKENI. V was shortened by 4 bases and J by 1 base, with 7 bases between the two germline ends. The CDR3 is 14 residues long.

J is TRBJ1-2 and V is TRBV25-1, with D possibly being TRBD1 (6 bases). The CDR3 consists of 13 residues. The V gene's germline CDR1 is MGHDK and CDR2 SYGVNS. Trimming shortened V by 8 bases and J by 4 bases, and 14 bases separated the two germline ends. The CDR3 DNA reads TGTGCCAGCCGATCCGGGACATCCTATGGCTACACCTTC. Protein sequence: CASRSGTSYGYTF.

This clone appeared a few times. The chain is built from TRBV28 and TRBJ1-2; 9 nucleotides agree with TRBD1. V lost 4 bases and J lost 4; bases outside the gene matches: 7. Germline CDR1 MDHEN, CDR2 SYDVKM. The CDR3 runs to 15 residues. The CDR3 region has the DNA TGTGCCAGCAGTTCTCCCGGGACAGGGACCTATGGCTACACCTTC. This translates into CASSSPGTGTYGYTF.

J is TRBJ2-1 and V is TRBV7-3; the match to TRBD1 covers 11 bases. This CDR3 has 15 amino acids. CDR1 and CDR2 (germline): SGHTA, FQGTGA. V lost 5 bases to trimming and J lost 7 bases; unmatched junction nucleotides: 7. CDR3 in DNA: TGTGCCAGCAGCACCGGACAGGGGGCGCAAAATGAGCAGTTCTTC. It codes for CASSTGQGAQNEQFF.

This clone has just a few counts. The V gene is TRBV2, the J gene TRBJ1-2; 12 positions agree with TRBD1. This CDR3 comprises 15 residues. V lost 7 bases, J lost 2 bases, and 5 bases stayed unmatched. Germline-derived CDR1 and CDR2 are SNHLY and FYNNEI. The CDR3, as DNA: TGTGCCAGCACGGGACAGGGGGCGTCGAACTATGGCTACACCTTC. Translation: CASTGQGASNYGYTF.

This clone was observed a few times. This chain uses TRBV7-9 with TRBJ2-2, with D unresolved. The CDR3 runs 12 residues. Trimming pared 3 bases from V and 3 bases from J, leaving 2 bases between. CDR1 and CDR2 from the germline V gene are SEHNR and FQNEAQ (reference sequence). The CDR3 DNA reads TGTGCCAGCAGCTTCGACACCGGGGAGCTGTTTTTT. Amino acid sequence: CASSFDTGELFF.

This sequence joins TRBV5-4 and TRBJ2-1; D is perhaps TRBD2 (6 bases). This CDR3 contains 14 residues. Germline values: CDR1 SGHNT, CDR2 YYREEE (reference sequence). The germline V and J ends were trimmed by 2 bases and 4 bases, with 10 bases remaining between them. CDR3 in DNA: TGTGCCAGCAGCTTAACCGGGAGTTACAATGAGCAGTTCTTC. Protein: CASSLTGSYNEQFF.

V is TRBV9 and J is TRBJ2-1; TRBD2 matches at 7 bases. There are 16 residues in the CDR3. The germline V gene has CDR1 SGDLS and CDR2 YYNGEE. The V segment lost 2 bases and the J segment 4 bases; nucleotides outside the gene matches: 9. CDR3 bases: TGTGCCAGCAGCGTTGGGGGGAGGGAGGTTTACAATGAGCAGTTCTTC. It yields the protein CASSVGGREVYNEQFF.

There are a few counts of this clone. This rearrangement joins TRBV11-1 to TRBJ2-1; 13 positions match TRBD2. This CDR3 is built from 15 residues. The V gene's germline CDR1 is SGHAT and CDR2 FQDESV (reference sequence). V lost 5 bases, J lost 10 bases, and 8 bases stayed unmatched. CDR3: CASSLGLAGAGEQFF. Written as DNA, the CDR3 is TGTGCCAGCAGCCTCGGACTAGCGGGGGCGGGGGAGCAGTTCTTC.

This clone was seen more than once but under ten times. The genes are TRBV7-2 and TRBJ2-7; D call uncertain. Germline V gene sequence: CDR1 SGHTA, CDR2 FQGNSA. V was clipped by 1 base and J by 5 bases, with 12 bases between them. There are 14 residues in the CDR3. The CDR3 spells CASSLVARRNEQYF. Written as DNA, the CDR3 is TGTGCCAGCAGCTTAGTTGCGCGGAGAAACGAGCAGTACTTC.

This clone has just a few counts. This sequence joins TRBV5-1 and TRBJ2-3, with D unresolved. V lost 3 bases and J 2 bases, leaving 10 bases between the germline ends. This CDR3 is 14 amino acids long. Germline CDR1 is SGHRS and CDR2 is YFSETQ. Written as DNA, the CDR3 is TGCGCCAGCAGCTACGGCCAGGCCACAGATACGCAGTATTTT. Its translation is CASSYGQATDTQYF.

This clone was detected a few times. The chain combines TRBV28 with TRBJ2-1; D uncertain. Trimming took 2 bases from V and 7 from J, leaving 9 bases between them. The V gene's germline CDR1 is MDHEN and CDR2 SYDVKM. This CDR3 is 13 amino acids long. The CDR3 DNA reads as TGTGCCAGCAGTTTAGCACGGGTGAATGAGCAGTTCTTC. Translating it yields CASSLARVNEQFF.

The rearrangement joins TRBV14 to TRBJ2-6, with D perhaps TRBD2 (5 bases). Germline-derived CDR1 and CDR2 are SGHDN and FVKESK. Trimming pared 4 bases from V and 4 bases from J, leaving 5 bases between. The CDR3 consists of 13 residues. The CDR3 loop reads CASSRGGANVLTF. CDR3 DNA: TGTGCCAGCAGCCGAGGGGGGGCCAACGTCCTGACTTTC.

The J gene is TRBJ1-5, the V gene TRBV12-5, with D unclear. CDR1 is LGHNT, CDR2 FRNRAP, per germline. Trimming cost V 7 bases and J 1 base, with 5 bases left between them. The CDR3 runs to 12 residues. In DNA, the CDR3 is TGTGCTAGTGCCCGGAGCAATCAGCCCCAGCATTTT. It translates to CASARSNQPQHF.

Only a few counts were recorded for this clone. The CDR3 loop reads CASSFGDYGKETQYF. The CDR3 bases are TGTGCCAGCAGCTTTGGGGACTACGGTAAAGAGACCCAGTACTTC. The chain has TRBV7-9 and TRBJ2-5, with 7 positions matching TRBD2. This CDR3 has 15 residues. The germline V gene has CDR1 SEHNR and CDR2 FQNEAQ (reference sequence). With 3 bases clipped from V and 3 bases from J, the junction kept 7 bases outside the gene matches.

This clone was found a few times. The chain is built from TRBV27 and TRBJ2-2; 8 nucleotides match TRBD2. The V segment lost 7 bases and the J segment 6 bases; nucleotides outside the gene matches: 7. CDR1 is MNHEY, CDR2 SMNVEV, per germline (reference sequence). The CDR3 is made up of 14 amino acids. CDR3 loop: CASTYSGGPGELFF. The CDR3, as DNA: TGTGCCAGCACATACTCGGGGGGGCCCGGGGAGCTGTTTTTT.

This clone has only a few counts. The chain couples TRBV18 to TRBJ1-5; 8 positions match TRBD1. The CDR3 is made up of 15 amino acids. After removal of 6 bases from V and 5 bases from J, the junction contained 9 bases not matched to a gene. The germline gives CDR1 KGHSH, CDR2 LQKENI. The CDR3 loop reads CASSSSQGGDQPQHF. DNA of the CDR3: TGTGCCAGCTCGTCTTCACAGGGGGGAGATCAGCCCCAGCATTTT.

Of note for this clone: Additional DNA sequences in this sample encode the identical CDR3. The rearrangement joins TRBV29-1 to TRBJ1-2; possibly TRBD1 for D (6 bases). V shed 4 bases and J shed 6 bases, with 6 bases lying between them. This CDR3 spans 10 amino acids. CDR1 and CDR2 (germline): SQVTM, ANQGSEA. The DNA for the CDR3 is TGCAGCGTTGGACAGGATGGCTACACCTTC. This encodes CSVGQDGYTF.

V gene TRBV7-2 combines with J gene TRBJ2-3; 8 bases are a match to TRBD2. Germline V gene data show CDR1 as SGHTA and CDR2 as FQGNSA. The CDR3 consists of 14 residues. After removal of 10 bases from V and 5 bases from J, the junction contained 11 bases not matched to a gene. The CDR3 protein is CATPTGGAKDTQYF. In nucleotides, the CDR3 is TGTGCCACCCCCACCGGGGGGGCAAAAGATACGCAGTATTTT.

The chain uses TRBV30 and TRBJ2-2; 8 nucleotides align to TRBD1. The CDR3 is made up of 14 amino acids. In germline, CDR1 is GTSNPN, CDR2 SVGIG (reference sequence). Losses at the gene ends were 3 bases for V and 8 bases for J; bases not matched to a gene: 8. The DNA of the CDR3 is TGTGCCTGGAGAGGGACAGGATCTCATGGGGAGCTGTTTTTT. Protein product: CAWRGTGSHGELFF.

The J gene is TRBJ2-5, the V gene TRBV28, with a weak D call TRBD1 (7 bases). V dropped 5 bases and J dropped 6 bases, with 13 bases sitting between them. There are 13 residues in the CDR3. Per the germline V gene, CDR1 is MDHEN and CDR2 is SYDVKM. Here the CDR3 reads CASSTSGGKTQYF. CDR3 nucleotides: TGTGCCAGCAGTACATCAGGGGGGAAGACCCAGTACTTC.

This sequence joins TRBV10-3 and TRBJ1-2; the D is unclear. CDR1 is ENHRY, CDR2 SYGVKD, per germline. V dropped 4 bases and J dropped 8 bases, with 14 bases sitting between them. This CDR3 region has 13 residues. The CDR3 region has the DNA TGTGCCATCAGTGGGGCGGGAGGTGGGGGCTACACCTTC. Amino acids: CAISGAGGGGYTF.